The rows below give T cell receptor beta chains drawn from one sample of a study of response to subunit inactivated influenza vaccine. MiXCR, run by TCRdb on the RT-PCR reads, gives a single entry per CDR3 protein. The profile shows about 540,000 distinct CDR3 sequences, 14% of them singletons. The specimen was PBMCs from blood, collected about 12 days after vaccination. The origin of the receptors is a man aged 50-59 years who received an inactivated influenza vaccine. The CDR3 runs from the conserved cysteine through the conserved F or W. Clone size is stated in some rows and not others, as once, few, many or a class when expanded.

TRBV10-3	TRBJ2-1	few	CAISGGRSYNEQFF
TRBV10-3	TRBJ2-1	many	CAISGPTSGRNMEVGEQFF
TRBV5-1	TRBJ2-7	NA	CASSFSGISSYEQYF
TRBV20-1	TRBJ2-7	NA	CSARAPVGQYEQYF
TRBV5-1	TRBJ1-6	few	CASSLNRVPDSPLHF
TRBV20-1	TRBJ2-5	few	CSAQRDRGLETQYF
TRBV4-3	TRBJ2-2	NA	CASSQGTSGVAGELFF
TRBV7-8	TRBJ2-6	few	CASSSTDSGANVLTF
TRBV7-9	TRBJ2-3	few	CASSSDRDTDTQYF
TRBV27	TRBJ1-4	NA	CASSSPTGGTFGKLFF
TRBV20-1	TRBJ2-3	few	CSARDGINTQYF
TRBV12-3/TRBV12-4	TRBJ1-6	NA	CASSFQTGNSPLHF
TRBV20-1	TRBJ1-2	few	CSARGGDGYTF
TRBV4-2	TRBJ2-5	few	CASSQDVNAVQETQYF
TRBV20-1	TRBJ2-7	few	CSARLSGQGYEQYF
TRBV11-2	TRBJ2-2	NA	CASSLGVLRGILSGELFF
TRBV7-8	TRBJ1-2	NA	CASSSHSKFKPYGYTF
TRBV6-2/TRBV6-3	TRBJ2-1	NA	CASSYGFLAGNEQFF
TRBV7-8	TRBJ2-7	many	CASSRRDRTYEQYF
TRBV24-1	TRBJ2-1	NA	CATSDPGTEYNEQFF
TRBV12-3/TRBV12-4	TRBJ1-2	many	CASSTLATGGNYGYTF
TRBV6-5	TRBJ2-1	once	CASSSLAVRDEQFF
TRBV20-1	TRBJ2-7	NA	CSARDLAVSSYEQYF